The source of this T cell receptor (beta chain) is a study of blood T cell repertoires in COVID-19 (dated by TCRdb to 2018 to 2020). Broadly, across the study: Samples covering the acute and convalescent phases of COVID-19 were provided by collaborators in the United States, Italy and Spain. The material from the prospective study consisted of cDNA or gDNA derived from T cells, B-cell-depleted T cells, or PBMCs. The dataset comprised deeply sampled blood TCRbeta repertoires from subjects exposed to, actively infected with, or recovered from COVID-19. The repertoires were released in a freely available public database intended as a resource for research on the immune response to SARS-CoV-2. The samples were drawn from the first 160 participants of the ongoing ImmuneRACE study and from some 1,300 subjects provided by 6 global collaborators. The sample metadata nearly always contained a de-identified subject ID, COVID-19 status, age in years and sex. HLA class I and class II types, where available, came from metadata supplied by the sample provider rather than from assay-based typing.

In the germline V gene (reference sequence), CDR1 corresponds to SGHNT and CDR2 to YYREEE. The CDR3, cysteine through phenylalanine, is 16 amino acids long. The CDR3 DNA has 48 bases and is translated from base 1. V lost 4 bases and J lost 1 base, and the count of bases not matched to a germline gene is 5. To note about this clone: Its binding antigen is unknown. No base-level quality is on record; no much larger clone is a single base apart.

Beyond this particular receptor, the publication reports: The amount of clinical and demographic metadata varied by source and participant and was provided uncurated.

The immunoSEQ Assay, a bias-controlled multiplex PCR, was used to amplify TCRbeta CDR3 regions from genomic DNA. The original pipeline was this. The number of nucleated cells in each sample was estimated by amplification of reference gene primers within the assay. To quantify the absolute abundance of each unique TCRbeta CDR3 rearrangement, sequence reads were collapsed and filtered. Productive Simpson clonality was computed per sample as the square root of Simpson's diversity index over productive rearrangements. TCRdb obtained this table from immuneACCESS and retained in-frame rearrangements with V and J assigned. These tables miss some clones; where compared with another copy, unresolved V genes account for less than half of the shortfall, and the remainder is unexplained. The V and J calls and clone size come from that table; D and trimming were worked out from the DNA. In this sample the table shows approximately 260,000 clones, 80% to 90% of which occur a single time. More than 8.5% of the sample belongs to the ten largest clones.

One collaborating source in Seattle enrolled patients during active infection and followed them longitudinally through the course of disease. The collaborating institutions used their own protocols to collect whole blood in K2EDTA tubes. Collaborator samples were shipped for TCRbeta analysis as frozen whole blood, isolated PBMCs, or DNA extracted from either sample type. This chain is built from TRBV5-4 and TRBJ2-3; the central 11 bases match TRBD2. The material sequenced was peripheral blood. The TCR originated in a woman in her 70s with COVID-19, enrolled during active disease. CDR3 protein: CASSPPGLAGTDTQYF. The DNA is as follows: TGTGCCAGCAGCCCCCCGGGACTAGCGGGCACAGATACGCAGTATTTT.